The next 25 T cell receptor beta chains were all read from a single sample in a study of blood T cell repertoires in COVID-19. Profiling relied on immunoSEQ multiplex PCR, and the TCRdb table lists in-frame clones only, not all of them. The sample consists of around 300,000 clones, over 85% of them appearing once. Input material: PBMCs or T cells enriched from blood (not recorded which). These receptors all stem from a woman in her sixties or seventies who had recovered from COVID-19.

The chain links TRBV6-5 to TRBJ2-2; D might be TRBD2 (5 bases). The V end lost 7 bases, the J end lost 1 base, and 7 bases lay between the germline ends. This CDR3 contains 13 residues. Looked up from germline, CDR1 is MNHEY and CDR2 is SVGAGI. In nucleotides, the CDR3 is TGTGCCAGCACCGAGGGGAACACCGGGGAGCTGTTTTTT. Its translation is CASTEGNTGELFF.

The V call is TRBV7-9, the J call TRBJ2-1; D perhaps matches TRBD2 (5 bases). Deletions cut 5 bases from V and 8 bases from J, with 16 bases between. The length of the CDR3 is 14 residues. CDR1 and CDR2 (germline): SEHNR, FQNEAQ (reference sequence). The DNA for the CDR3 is TGTGCCAGCAGCCGACACGGTAGAGGGTATGAGCAGTTCTTC. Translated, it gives CASSRHGRGYEQFF.

CDR3 amino acids: CATSRDTGEFEQYF. The CDR3 nucleotides are TGTGCCACCAGCAGGGATACAGGGGAATTCGAGCAGTACTTC. This chain connects TRBV15 to TRBJ2-7; 7 nucleotides agree with TRBD1. Germline CDR1 LNHNV, CDR2 YYDKDF (reference sequence). The CDR3 is 14 residues long. V lost 3 bases and J lost 6; bases outside the gene matches: 8.

CDR3 sequence (DNA): TGCGCCAGCAGCTTGCTCAGCACAGATACGCAGTATTTT. Residues: CASSLLSTDTQYF. The chain has TRBV5-1 and TRBJ2-3; D remains unclear. Trimming cost V 1 base and J 0 bases, with 3 bases left between them. The germline gives CDR1 SGHRS, CDR2 YFSETQ. This CDR3 is built from 13 residues.

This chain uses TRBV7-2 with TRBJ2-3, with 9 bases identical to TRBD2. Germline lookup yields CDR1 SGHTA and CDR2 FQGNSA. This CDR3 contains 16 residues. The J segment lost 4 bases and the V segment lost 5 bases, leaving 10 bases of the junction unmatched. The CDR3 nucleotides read TGTGCCAGCAGCCCCCCGCGGGGGGGCGCCTCAGATACGCAGTATTTT. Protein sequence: CASSPPRGGASDTQYF.

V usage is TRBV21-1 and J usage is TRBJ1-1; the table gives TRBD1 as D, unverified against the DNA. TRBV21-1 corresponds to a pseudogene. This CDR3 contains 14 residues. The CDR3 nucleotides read TGTGCCAGCTTGACAGGGGGGACGAACACTGAAGCTTTCTTT. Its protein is CASLTGGTNTEAFF.

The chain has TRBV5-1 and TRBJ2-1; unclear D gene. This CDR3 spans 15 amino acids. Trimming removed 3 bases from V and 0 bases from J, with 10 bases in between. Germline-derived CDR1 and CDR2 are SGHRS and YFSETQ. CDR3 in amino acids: CASSSWPSSYNEQFF. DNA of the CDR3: TGCGCCAGCAGCTCATGGCCTAGCTCCTACAATGAGCAGTTCTTC.

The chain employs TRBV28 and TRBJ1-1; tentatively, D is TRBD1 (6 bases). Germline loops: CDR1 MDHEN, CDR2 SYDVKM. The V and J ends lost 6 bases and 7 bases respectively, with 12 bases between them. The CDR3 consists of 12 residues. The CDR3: CASSRTVYEAFF. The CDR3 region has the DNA TGTGCCAGCAGCCGGACAGTCTATGAAGCTTTCTTT.

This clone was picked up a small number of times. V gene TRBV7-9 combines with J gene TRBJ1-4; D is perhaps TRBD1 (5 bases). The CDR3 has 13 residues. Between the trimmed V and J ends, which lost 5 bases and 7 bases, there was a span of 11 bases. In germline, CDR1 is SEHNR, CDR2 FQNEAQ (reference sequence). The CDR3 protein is CASSPQGGEKLFF. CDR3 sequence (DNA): TGTGCCAGCAGCCCCCAGGGTGGTGAAAAACTGTTTTTT.

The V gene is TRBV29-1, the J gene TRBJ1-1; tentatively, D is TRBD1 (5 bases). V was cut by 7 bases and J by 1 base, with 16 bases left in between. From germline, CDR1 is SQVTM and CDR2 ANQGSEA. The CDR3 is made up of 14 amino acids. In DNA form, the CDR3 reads TGCAGCGCCCGAAGGACCGGGGGGAACACTGAAGCTTTCTTT. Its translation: CSARRTGGNTEAFF.

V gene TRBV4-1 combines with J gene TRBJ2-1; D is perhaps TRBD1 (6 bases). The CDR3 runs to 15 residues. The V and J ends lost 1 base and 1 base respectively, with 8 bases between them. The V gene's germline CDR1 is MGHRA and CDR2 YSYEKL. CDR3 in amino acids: CASSQGGGSYNEQFF. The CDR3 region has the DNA TGCGCCAGCAGCCAAGGAGGGGGATCCTACAATGAGCAGTTCTTC.

CDR3 DNA sequence: TGTGCCAGCAGCCAGACACCCTCGGGGGACTATGGCTACACCTTC. Its protein product is CASSQTPSGDYGYTF. This chain connects TRBV11-2 to TRBJ1-2, with a weak D call TRBD1 (5 bases). Germline CDR1 reads SGHAT; CDR2 reads FQNNGV. V lost 5 bases and J lost 3, with 16 bases in between. This CDR3 has 15 residues.

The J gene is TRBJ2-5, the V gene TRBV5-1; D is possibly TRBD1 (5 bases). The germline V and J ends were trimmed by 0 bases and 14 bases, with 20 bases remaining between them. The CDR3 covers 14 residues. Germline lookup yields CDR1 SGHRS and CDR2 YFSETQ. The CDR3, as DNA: TGCGCCAGCAGCTTGGAGTCCGCCGGACATCGGAAATACTTC. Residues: CASSLESAGHRKYF.

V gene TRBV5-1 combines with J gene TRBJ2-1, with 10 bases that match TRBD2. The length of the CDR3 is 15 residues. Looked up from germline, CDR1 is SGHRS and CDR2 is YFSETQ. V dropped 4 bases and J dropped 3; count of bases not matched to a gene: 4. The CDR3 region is CASSLLAGNYNEQFF. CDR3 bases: TGCGCCAGCAGCCTACTAGCGGGAAACTACAATGAGCAGTTCTTC.

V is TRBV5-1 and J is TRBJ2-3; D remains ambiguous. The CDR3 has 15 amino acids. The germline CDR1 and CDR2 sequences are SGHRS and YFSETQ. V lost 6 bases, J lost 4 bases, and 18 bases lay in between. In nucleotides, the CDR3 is TGCGCCAGCACTCACGGCCGCGGTTCACCAGATACGCAGTATTTT. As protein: CASTHGRGSPDTQYF.

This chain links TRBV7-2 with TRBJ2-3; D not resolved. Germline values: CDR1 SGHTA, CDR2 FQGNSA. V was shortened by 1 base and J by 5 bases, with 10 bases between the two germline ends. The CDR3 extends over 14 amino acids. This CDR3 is CASSLEPLRDTQYF. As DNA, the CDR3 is TGTGCCAGCAGCTTAGAACCCCTACGAGATACGCAGTATTTT. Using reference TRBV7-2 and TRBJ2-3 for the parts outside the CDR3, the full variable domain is GAGVSQSPSNKVTEKGKDVELRCDPISGHTALYWYRQSLGQGLEFLIYFQGNSAPDKSGLPSDRFSAERTGGSVSTLTIQRTQQEDSAVYLCASSLEPLRDTQYFGPGTRLTVL.

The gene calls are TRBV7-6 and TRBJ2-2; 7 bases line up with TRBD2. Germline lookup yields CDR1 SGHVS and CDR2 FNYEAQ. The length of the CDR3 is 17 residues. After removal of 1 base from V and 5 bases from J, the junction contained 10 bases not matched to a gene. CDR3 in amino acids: CASSLVERGGATGELFF. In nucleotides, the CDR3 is TGTGCCAGCAGCTTAGTTGAGCGCGGGGGAGCGACCGGGGAGCTGTTTTTT. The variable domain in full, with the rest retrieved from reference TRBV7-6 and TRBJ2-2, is GAGVSQSPRYKVTKRGQDVALRCDPISGHVSLYWYRQALGQGPEFLTYFNYEAQQDKSGLPNDRFSAERPEGSISTLTIQRTEQRDSAMYRCASSLVERGGATGELFFGEGSRLTVL.

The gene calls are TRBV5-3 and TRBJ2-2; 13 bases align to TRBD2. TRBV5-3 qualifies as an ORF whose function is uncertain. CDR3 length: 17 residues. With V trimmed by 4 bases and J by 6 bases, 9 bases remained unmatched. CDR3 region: CARSGGLAGSGAGELFF. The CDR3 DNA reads TGTGCCAGAAGCGGGGGACTAGCGGGAAGTGGAGCCGGGGAGCTGTTTTTT.

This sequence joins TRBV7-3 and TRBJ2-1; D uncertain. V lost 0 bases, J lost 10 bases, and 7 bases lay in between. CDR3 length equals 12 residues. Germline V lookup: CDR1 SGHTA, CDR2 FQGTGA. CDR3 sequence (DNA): TGTGCCAGCAGCTTAACCTCCCCCGAGCAGTTCTTC. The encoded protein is CASSLTSPEQFF.

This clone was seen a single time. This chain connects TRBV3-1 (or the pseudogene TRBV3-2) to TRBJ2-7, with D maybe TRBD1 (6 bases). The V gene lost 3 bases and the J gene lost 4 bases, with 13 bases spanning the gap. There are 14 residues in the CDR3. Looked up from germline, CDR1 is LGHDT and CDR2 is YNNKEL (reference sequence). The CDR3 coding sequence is TGTGCCAGCAGCCACTATGGACAGAGGTACGAGCAGTACTTC. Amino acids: CASSHYGQRYEQYF.

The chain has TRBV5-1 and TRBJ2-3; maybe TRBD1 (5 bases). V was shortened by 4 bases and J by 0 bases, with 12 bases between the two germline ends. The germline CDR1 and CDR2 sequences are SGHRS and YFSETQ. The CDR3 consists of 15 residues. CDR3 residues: CASSNSRASTDTQYF. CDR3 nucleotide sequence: TGCGCCAGCAGCAATTCCAGGGCCAGCACAGATACGCAGTATTTT.

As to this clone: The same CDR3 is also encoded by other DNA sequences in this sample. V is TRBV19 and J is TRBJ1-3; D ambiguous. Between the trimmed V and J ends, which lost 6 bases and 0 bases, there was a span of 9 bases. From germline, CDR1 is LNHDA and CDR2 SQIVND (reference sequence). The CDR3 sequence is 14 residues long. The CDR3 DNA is TGTGCCAGTAGCCAACAAGACTCTGGAAACACCATATATTTT. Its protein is CASSQQDSGNTIYF.

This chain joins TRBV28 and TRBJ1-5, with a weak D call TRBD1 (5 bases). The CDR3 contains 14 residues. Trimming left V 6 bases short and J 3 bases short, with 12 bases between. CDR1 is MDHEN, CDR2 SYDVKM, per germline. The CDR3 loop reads CASRGQINNQPQHF. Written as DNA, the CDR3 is TGTGCCAGCAGGGGGCAGATAAACAATCAGCCCCAGCATTTT.

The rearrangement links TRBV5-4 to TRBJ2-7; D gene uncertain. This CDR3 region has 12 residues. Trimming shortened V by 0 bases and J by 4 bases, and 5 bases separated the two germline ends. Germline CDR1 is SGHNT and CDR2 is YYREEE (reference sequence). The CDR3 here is CASSLDTYEQYF. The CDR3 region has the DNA TGTGCCAGCAGCTTGGACACGTACGAGCAGTACTTC. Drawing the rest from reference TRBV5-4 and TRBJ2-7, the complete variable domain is ETGVTQSPTHLIKTRGQQVTLRCSSQSGHNTVSWYQQALGQGPQFIFQYYREEENGRGNFPPRFSGLQFPNYSSELNVNALELDDSALYLCASSLDTYEQYFGPGTRLTVT.

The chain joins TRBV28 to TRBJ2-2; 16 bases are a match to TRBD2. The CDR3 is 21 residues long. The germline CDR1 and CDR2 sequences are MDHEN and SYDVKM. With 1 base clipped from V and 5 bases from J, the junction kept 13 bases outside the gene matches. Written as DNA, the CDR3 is TGTGCCAGCAGTTTATACGCTCCGGGACTAGCGGGAGGGCCGAGAACCGGGGAGCTGTTTTTT. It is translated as CASSLYAPGLAGGPRTGELFF. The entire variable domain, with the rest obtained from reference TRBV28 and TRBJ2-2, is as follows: DVKVTQSSRYLVKRTGEKVFLECVQDMDHENMFWYRQDPGLGLRLIYFSYDVKMKEKGDIPEGYSVSREKKERFSLILESASTNQTSMYLCASSLYAPGLAGGPRTGELFFGEGSRLTVL.